The clone carrying this TCR beta chain was seen a single time. Its antigen is not identified. The sample originates from a study of a mutant IDH1 vaccine in newly diagnosed glioma. Whole-study findings and limits: Alterations occurring in top peripheral T cell clonotypes seemed unrelated to pseudoprogression. Vaccine-induced immune responses were detected in approximately 93% of patients.

Clones were sequenced by immunoSEQ multiplex PCR, and TCRdb holds only the in-frame ones, with some missing. This sample carries approximately 60,000 clones, about 74% of them seen once, and the ten largest clones take around 4.5%. Time point denoted: week 35, safety follow-up. Vaccination comprised doses that each held 300 ug of mutant IDH1 20-mer peptide, plus topical imiquimod. Patients had eight vaccinations, in weeks 1, 3, 5, 7, 11, 15, 19 and 23. This specimen was PBMCs, taken from a glioma patient whose treatment included an IDH1 peptide vaccine. This clonotype originated in a man in his fifties or sixties with glioma.

In nucleotides, the CDR3 is TGTGCCAGCAGCTTAACTTCCGGGACAGGGGTTGAAGCTTTCTTT. Amino acids: CASSLTSGTGVEAFF. The chain carries TRBV5-5 and TRBJ1-1; 10 bases line up with TRBD1. The CDR3 covers 15 residues. Trimming at V came to 2 bases and at J to 7 bases, leaving 8 bases not matched to a gene. The V gene's germline CDR1 is SGHKS and CDR2 YYEKEE (reference sequence).